This TCR beta chain originates from a study of blood T cell repertoires in COVID-19. Study in general: The samples span acute and convalescent COVID-19 from the United States, Italy and Spain. The cDNA or gDNA used as material had been derived from T cells, B-cell-depleted T cells, or PBMCs.

The authors' processing: Scientists estimated how many nucleated cells there were by amplifying reference gene primers. Profiled with immunoSEQ multiplex PCR; TCRdb holds only in-frame clones, not every one. Clone size and V and J calls were adopted from that table, with D and trimming inferred from the DNA. The sample has approximately 450,000 clones, 70% to 90% seen once. The V end lost 6 bases, the J end lost 0 bases, and 10 bases lay between the germline ends. The CDR3 covers 14 residues. The V gene's germline CDR1 is LNHDA and CDR2 SQIVND (reference sequence). The chain has TRBV19 and TRBJ2-3; the D gene is possibly TRBD2 (5 bases). The clonotype originates from a woman younger than 35 with acute COVID-19. The sample consisted of PBMCs or T cells enriched from blood (not recorded which). The CDR3 loop is CASSFGGSTDTQYF. The DNA for the CDR3 is TGTGCCAGTAGCTTCGGCGGGAGCACAGATACGCAGTATTTT.